This note documents a single T cell receptor (beta chain) sequence. The time point denotes: sample taken at primary tumor resection. Whole RNA obtained from tumor, nontumor lung or frozen PBMC underwent sequencing without sorting. Every TCR cDNA molecule bore its own unique molecular identifier. TCRdb reanalysed the 5' RACE reads using MiXCR and keeps one entry per CDR3 protein. The sample consists of over 10,000 distinct CDR3 sequences, 14% of them appearing once. The data are from a study of spatial heterogeneity in lung cancer. Specimen: PBMCs, collected at surgery. This TCR was recovered from a male donor with early-stage non-small cell lung cancer.

This CDR3 reads CSANVQGSYEQYF. The CDR3 nucleotides are TGCAGCGCCAACGTACAGGGATCCTACGAGCAGTACTTC. This chain uses TRBV29-1 with TRBJ2-7; tentatively, D is TRBD1 (6 bases). CDR1 and CDR2 from the germline V gene are SQVTM and ANQGSEA. V was shortened by 7 bases and J by 1 base, with 14 bases between the two germline ends. The CDR3 totals 13 residues.